This TCR beta chain is from a study of blood T cell repertoires in COVID-19 (dated by TCRdb to 2020 to 2022). Regarding the study in general: Collaborator samples came from the United States, Italy and Spain and covered acute and convalescent phases of COVID-19. The repertoires were released in a freely available public database meant as a resource for research on the immune response to SARS-CoV-2. The prospective study material was composed of cDNA or gDNA derived from T cells, B-cell-depleted T cells, or PBMCs. Deeply sampled blood TCRbeta repertoires from subjects exposed to, actively infected with, or recovered from COVID-19 were included in the dataset. Nearly every sample came with metadata listing a de-identified subject ID, COVID-19 status, age in years and sex. Samples came from the ongoing ImmuneRACE study (first 160 participants) plus 1,254 subjects from 6 global collaborators. Where available, HLA class I and class II types were obtained from metadata supplied by the sample provider rather than from assay-based typing. The research as a whole found: The amount of clinical and demographic metadata varied by source and participant and was provided uncurated.

TCRbeta CDR3 regions were amplified from genomic DNA using the immunoSEQ Assay, a bias-controlled multiplex PCR. Per the source publication's procedure: Within the assay, amplification of reference gene primers was used to estimate how many nucleated cells each sample contained. To quantify the absolute abundance of each unique TCRbeta CDR3 rearrangement, sequence reads were collapsed and filtered. For each sample, productive Simpson clonality was calculated as the square root of Simpson's diversity index across productive rearrangements. Here the immuneACCESS table is served through TCRdb, limited to in-frame sequences with V and J called. Missing clones are a known gap in these copies; in checked studies unresolved V genes cover under half, and the rest lacks a known reason. That table is the source of V, J and clone size, and D and trimming were worked out from the DNA. This sample comprises more than 150,000 clones, 89% of them detected only once. The ten biggest clones cover about 6.7% of the sample.

To note about this clone: The antigen this receptor binds is unknown. No much larger clonotype is one base removed from it; base qualities were not supplied.

Its CDR3 holds 14 amino acids, cysteine through phenylalanine. Here the CDR3 DNA is all that survives: 42 bases in frame from base 1. According to the germline V gene, CDR1 reads MRHNA and CDR2 reads SNTAGT. For this chain, trimming is 3 bases at the V end and 6 bases at the J end, and the number of junction bases without a gene match is 4. Each collaborating institution followed its own protocols to collect whole blood in K2EDTA tubes. For TCRbeta analysis, collaborators shipped samples in one of three forms: frozen whole blood, isolated PBMCs, or DNA extracted from either of those sample types. The sequence came from a man aged 40-50 years with acute or convalescent COVID-19. Here the chain combines TRBV6-4 and TRBJ2-2, and TRBD1 aligns with 7 junction nucleotides. What was sequenced was peripheral blood. The DNA is TGTGCCAGCAGTGAAGGCCAGGGGGCCGGGGAGCTGTTTTTT. Its translation reads: CASSEGQGAGELFF.